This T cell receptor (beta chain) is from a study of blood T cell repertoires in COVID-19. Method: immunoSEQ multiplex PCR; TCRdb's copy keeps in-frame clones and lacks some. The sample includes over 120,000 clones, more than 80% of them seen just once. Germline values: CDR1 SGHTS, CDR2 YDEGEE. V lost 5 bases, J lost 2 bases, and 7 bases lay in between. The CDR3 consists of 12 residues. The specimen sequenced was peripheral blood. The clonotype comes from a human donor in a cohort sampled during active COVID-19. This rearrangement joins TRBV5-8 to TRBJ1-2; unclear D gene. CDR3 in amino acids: CASSLRNYGYTF. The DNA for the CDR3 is TGTGCCAGCAGTCTCAGGAACTATGGCTACACCTTC.